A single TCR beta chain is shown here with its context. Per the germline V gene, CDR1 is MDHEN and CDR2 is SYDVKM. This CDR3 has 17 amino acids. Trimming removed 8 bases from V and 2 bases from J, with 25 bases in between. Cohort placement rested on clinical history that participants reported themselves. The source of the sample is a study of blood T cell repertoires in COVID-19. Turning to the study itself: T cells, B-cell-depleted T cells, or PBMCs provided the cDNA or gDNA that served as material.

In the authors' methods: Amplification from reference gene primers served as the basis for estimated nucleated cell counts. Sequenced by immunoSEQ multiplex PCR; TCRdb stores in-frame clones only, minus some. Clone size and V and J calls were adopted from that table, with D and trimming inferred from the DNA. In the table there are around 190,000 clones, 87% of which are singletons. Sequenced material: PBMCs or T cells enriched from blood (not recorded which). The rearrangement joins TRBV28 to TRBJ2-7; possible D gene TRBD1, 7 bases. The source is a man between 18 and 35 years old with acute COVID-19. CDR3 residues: CASLRGVLLDRTYEQYF. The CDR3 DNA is TGTGCCAGCCTCAGGGGGGTACTACTGGACAGGACCTACGAGCAGTACTTC.